This T cell receptor beta chain was captured in a study of beta chain features in type 1 diabetes (dated by TCRdb to 2017 to 2018). Study-wide context: Mean age, gender distribution, total cell number and subset yield were not different between patients and healthy donors. In the study, recently diagnosed type 1 diabetes patients and matched healthy donors were compared on the TCRB repertoires of their sorted circulating CD4+ T cell subsets. A total of about 99,000,000 sorted cells were examined across all samples, and RNA yield correlated strongly with the number of cells per subset. Whereas all 28 donors provided naive and central memory subsets, regulatory and stem cell-like memory subsets were isolated from just 8 patients and roughly 8 healthy donors.

Study-wide conclusions, independent of this receptor: At VDJ recombination sites, patients with type 1 diabetes made fewer insertions and deleted more nucleotides, a pattern implying thymic rearrangement abnormalities. Because the HLA sub-analyses included only small numbers of individuals, any influence of HLA type on TCRB rearrangement was left unresolved. The naive, central memory and regulatory TCRB repertoires appeared to resemble one another more closely among patients than among healthy donors. In all four CD4+ subsets, TCRB CDR3 length was moderately but significantly shorter in type 1 diabetes patients. PCR might favor shorter templates, but patient and control samples were amplified and corrected together, so any skew would affect both groups equally. Sequencing cDNA rather than genomic DNA could over-represent highly expressing activated cells, although activation and CD3 levels did not differ between groups.

This clone has more than one count but fewer than ten. Its antigen has not been determined. The sample holds no much larger clone one base away, and base qualities are not on file. The entire isolated RNA was reverse transcribed using the High Capacity cDNA Reverse Transcription Kit, and thus expressed TCRB transcripts were sequenced. Deep immunoSEQ sequencing was performed on naive, central memory and regulatory T cell samples, with an average of roughly 4 million total reads per sample. Sorted cells were lysed in RLT buffer, and RNA was extracted using DNase-treated RNeasy Micro or Mini kits according to cell number. To prevent cross-contamination, each cell subset was processed individually, whereas patient and healthy donor samples were processed jointly. The immunoSEQ multiplex PCR was used to amplify TCRB sequences from cDNA, generating 87-bp fragments that spanned the CDR3 region. The amplicons were sequenced using the Illumina HiSeq platform. As for the authors' bioinformatics: Synthetic template baselines were used to correct PCR bias computationally, reads within Hamming distance 2 were collapsed together, and singletons that could not be merged were discarded. By aligning reads against IMGT, V, D and J genes, CDR3 length, and insertions or deletions at six rearrangement sites were assigned. Within each subset, clonotype counts were normalized to sorted cell number, after which true diversity and Gini coefficients were computed with the tcR R package. The overlap coefficient, calculated on TCRB nucleotide sequences, was used to quantify repertoire sharing. Out-of-frame TCRB sequences from naive cells were analyzed to stand in for the pre-selection repertoire. Drawn from immuneACCESS, this table holds only the in-frame rearrangements with V and J called that TCRdb kept. Clones are partly lost; checked studies trace under half to an unresolved V gene and leave the rest unexplained. Clone size and V and J calls were adopted from that table, with D and trimming inferred from the DNA. Across this sample there are 300,000 to 450,000 clones, with 10% to 15% seen only once. Roughly 0.015% of the sample comes from the top ten.

Each donor gave one peripheral blood draw, approximately 110 mL on average, collected into heparinised tubes. Naive, central memory, regulatory and stem cell-like memory CD4+ T cells were sorted on a BD FACSAria II using a panel including CD45RO, CCR7, CD25, CD127, CD95 and CD27. All sorted populations exceeded 95% purity. PBMCs were isolated immediately by Lymphoprep density gradient centrifugation and stained directly without culture. Samples were stained and sorted in pairs, with one healthy donor and one patient per experiment, so that batch effects were minimized. V trim: 1 base; J trim: 3 bases; unmatched bases: 1. CDR1 GTSNPN and CDR2 SVGIG are derived from the germline V gene (reference sequence). The CDR3 starts with the cysteine, ends with the phenylalanine, and has 14 residues. Left in the record is the CDR3 DNA by itself, 42 bases read in frame from the first base.

The specimen was naive CD4+ T cells from blood. The cell subset or site tag for this specimen amounts to: true naive CD4+ T cells. The TCR originated in a man between 18 and 35 years old in good health. The chain was built from TRBV30 and TRBJ2-3, with TRBD1 matching 10 junction bases. The nucleotide sequence reads TGTGCCTGGAGTGGGGACAGGGGAACAGATACGCAGTATTTT. It is translated as CAWSGDRGTDTQYF.